The sequence of this TCR beta chain was determined in a study of technical replicates of blood from a few donors. V was clipped by 4 bases and J by 2 bases; unmatched bases: 6. The CDR3 sequence is 15 residues long. The V gene's germline CDR1 is SGHRS and CDR2 YFSETQ. The protocol was immunoSEQ multiplex PCR, while the TCRdb copy is restricted to in-frame clones and leaves out a portion. The table records more than 65,000 clones, around 94% of them present only once. Sequencing input: T cells isolated from PBMCs. J is TRBJ2-7 and V is TRBV5-1; 10 bases are shared with TRBD2. This TCR was sampled from a human donor in good health. The CDR3 DNA reads TGCGCCAGCAGCACATCTAGCGGGAGAGCCTACGAGCAGTACTTC. It yields the protein CASSTSSGRAYEQYF.